This T cell receptor beta chain was found in a study of blood T cell repertoires in COVID-19. Across the study: The analysed material was cDNA or gDNA that came from T cells, B-cell-depleted T cells, or PBMCs.

In the original processing: Reference gene primer amplification gave nucleated cell count estimates. TCRdb's copy holds only in-frame clones and misses some; the assay was immunoSEQ multiplex PCR. That table is the source of V, J and clone size, and D and trimming were worked out from the DNA. Among about 49,000 clones, about 90% were seen once, and the ten largest hold 2% to 2.5%. Recruited during active infection, patients (from Seattle) were subsequently followed longitudinally. This clone has only a few counts. Specimen: peripheral blood. The source of this sequence is a woman at least 80 years old with COVID-19, enrolled during active disease.

CDR3 sequence: CASSQGVGEAGNTIYF. The CDR3 DNA sequence: TGCGCCAGCAGCCAAGGGGTAGGGGAAGCTGGAAACACCATATATTTT. This chain joins TRBV4-1 and TRBJ1-3, with D maybe TRBD1 (5 bases). Germline CDR1 reads MGHRA; CDR2 reads YSYEKL. Trimming left V 1 base short and J 2 bases short, with 12 bases between. This CDR3 region has 16 residues.